This T cell receptor (beta chain) was observed in a study of radiotherapy plus CTLA-4 blockade in lung cancer. Study-wide background: Across the patients, objective responses occurred in about 19%, and disease control in 30% to 40%.

Remarks on this clone: What it binds is unknown. Germline and junction disagree at one end, which may indicate a read error.

CDR3 length: 12 amino acids. The germline V gene encodes CDR1 SGHDT and CDR2 YYEEEE. Chemo-refractory metastatic non-small-cell lung cancer patients underwent focal radiation alongside CTLA-4 blockade with ipilimumab. The method was immunoSEQ multiplex PCR; TCRdb's version includes in-frame clones alone and lacks a portion of them. The data show over 80,000 clones, with around four fifths seen just once and 0.84% held by the top ten. Findings and caveats of the study: Radiotherapy plus ipilimumab was followed by expansion in blood of tumor-derived TCR clones. Response, reportedly, was best predicted by interferon-beta along with early blood T cell clone dynamics.

The sample was peripheral blood, taken from a patient treated with radiotherapy plus ipilimumab. V and J are TRBV5-6 and TRBJ2-1; perhaps D is TRBD1 or TRBD2 (6 bases each). The sequence derives from a human donor with non-small cell lung cancer who had stable disease on radiotherapy plus ipilimumab. The CDR3 sequence is CASSLGGTTTLF. Written as DNA, the CDR3 is TGTGCCAGCAGCTTGGGCGGGACAACAACGCTCTTC.